This TCR beta chain was sequenced during a study of lymphopenia after photon versus proton radiotherapy. CDR3 length equals 15 residues. The V and J ends lost 3 bases and 6 bases respectively, with 15 bases between them. Germline loops: CDR1 SGHTA, CDR2 FQGTGA. The protocol was immunoSEQ multiplex PCR, while the TCRdb copy is restricted to in-frame clones and leaves out a portion. The data show some 21,000 clones, roughly 85% seen once. The source material was peripheral blood, sampled from a patient treated with photon-based radiotherapy. The clonotype comes from a man between 60 and 75 years old with pancreatic cancer. The genes are TRBV7-3 and TRBJ1-5, with no clear D. The CDR3 here is CASSLDGDEGQPQHF. The CDR3 nucleotides are TGTGCCAGCAGCTTGGACGGTGACGAGGGTCAGCCCCAGCATTTT.